This T cell receptor (beta chain) is drawn from a study of identical twins. Broader study findings: Twin pairs' shared out-of-frame alpha sequences were enriched in low generation probability. These conclusions were based on statistical analysis (cross-sectional, not following the same donors).

TCRdb used MiXCR to reprocess the 5' RACE reads, holding one entry per CDR3 protein. The data hold nearly 650,000 distinct CDR3 sequences, with 7.1% observed a single time. V lost 2 bases and J lost 3, with 14 bases in between. Germline loops: CDR1 MGHRA, CDR2 YSYEKL. CDR3 length: 15 amino acids. This clonotype came up many times. Its cognate antigen is unknown. These data were likewise used in another study, on yellow fever vaccine responses in identical twins.

The rearrangement uses TRBV4-1 and TRBJ2-7; tentatively, D is TRBD1 (5 bases). Sequencing was done on a sample of PBMCs. The source is a woman aged 18-29 years in good health. CDR3 DNA: TGCGCCAGCAGCCAAAATCTAGGGGTGGGCTACGAGCAGTACTTC. Translation: CASSQNLGVGYEQYF.